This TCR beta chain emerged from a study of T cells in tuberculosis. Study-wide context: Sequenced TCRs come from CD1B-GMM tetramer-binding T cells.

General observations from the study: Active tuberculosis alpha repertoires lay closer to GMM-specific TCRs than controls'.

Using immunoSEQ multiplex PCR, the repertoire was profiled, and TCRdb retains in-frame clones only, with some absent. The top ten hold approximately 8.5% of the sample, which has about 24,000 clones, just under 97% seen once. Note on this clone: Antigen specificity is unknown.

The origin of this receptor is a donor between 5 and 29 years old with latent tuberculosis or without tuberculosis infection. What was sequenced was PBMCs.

In DNA form, the CDR3 reads TGTGCCAGCGAAGAACAGGAGACCTCTGGGGCCAACGTCCTGACTTTC. Translated, it gives CASEEQETSGANVLTF. The chain employs TRBV5-6 and TRBJ2-6, with TRBD1 as a possible D gene (5 bases). Trimming cost V 7 bases and J 0 bases, with 14 bases left between them. The CDR3 runs 16 residues. Per germline, CDR1 SGHDT and CDR2 YYEEEE.